The rows below give T cell receptor beta chains drawn from one sample of a study of blood T cell repertoires in COVID-19. Assay: immunoSEQ multiplex PCR; the TCRdb copy retains only in-frame clones and omits some. The sample consists of around 370,000 clones, about nine tenths of them appearing once. What was sequenced was peripheral blood. Receptor source: a woman aged 45-65 years with COVID-19, enrolled during active disease. Each CDR3 is given with its conserved first and last residue. Each record gives: D gene, J gene, V gene, clone size, CDR3 protein, CDR3 DNA. D genes are given only for firm matches. Size tells how often a clone was seen (once, few, many) or the class of an expanded clone, and some rows leave it out.

>-|TRBJ1-2|TRBV21-1|-
CASRGPRGLSYYGYTF
TGTGCCAGCAGGGGGCCCCGCGGCCTATCCTACTATGGCTACACCTTC
>-|TRBJ1-5|TRBV7-9|-
CASSLVSGGSNQPQHF
TGTGCCAGCAGCTTAGTTAGCGGCGGGAGCAATCAGCCCCAGCATTTT
>TRBD1|TRBJ2-7|TRBV5-1|-
CASSADRGEAYEQYF
TGCGCCAGCAGCGCGGACAGGGGGGAAGCCTACGAGCAGTACTTC
>TRBD1|TRBJ2-3|TRBV7-9|-
CASSFGDRVSDTQYF
TGTGCCAGCAGCTTCGGGGACAGGGTTTCAGATACGCAGTATTTT
>TRBD1|TRBJ2-6|TRBV28|-
CASRPGTGVRAGANVLTF
TGTGCCAGCAGGCCCGGGACAGGCGTTCGGGCTGGGGCCAACGTCCTGACTTTC
>TRBD2|TRBJ2-1|TRBV6-5|once
CASRVSLADNEQFF
TGTGCCAGCAGGGTCAGTCTAGCGGACAATGAGCAGTTCTTC
>TRBD1|TRBJ2-7|TRBV5-4|-
CASSLPGTGGYEQYF
TGTGCCAGCAGCCTGCCCGGGACAGGGGGCTACGAGCAGTACTTC
>TRBD1|TRBJ2-5|TRBV7-2|-
CASSNRAGGETQYF
TGTGCCAGCAGTAATCGGGCAGGGGGAGAGACCCAGTACTTC
>TRBD2|TRBJ2-1|TRBV11-2|-
CASSSSRSGRDEQFF
TGTGCCAGCAGCTCGAGCCGTAGCGGGAGGGATGAGCAGTTCTTC
>TRBD2|TRBJ2-5|TRBV7-2|-
CASSLGRGKGRETQYF
TGTGCCAGCAGCTTAGGGCGGGGGAAGGGACGTGAGACCCAGTACTTC
>TRBD2|TRBJ2-7|TRBV12-3/TRBV12-4|-
CASTGGYEQYF
TGTGCCAGCACGGGGGGATACGAGCAGTACTTC
>TRBD1|TRBJ2-1|TRBV27|-
CASSFGTGGNNEQFF
TGTGCCAGCAGTTTTGGGACAGGGGGTAATAATGAGCAGTTCTTC
>TRBD2|TRBJ2-7|TRBV10-2|-
CASSGLAGVTYEQYF
TGCGCCAGCAGTGGACTAGCGGGCGTCACCTACGAGCAGTACTTC
>-|TRBJ1-1|TRBV5-4|-
CASSSPLGVYGEAFF
TGTGCCAGCAGCTCTCCCCTAGGGGTGTATGGTGAAGCTTTCTTT
>TRBD1|TRBJ1-2|TRBV5-6|-
CASSPGTGGAYGYTF
TGTGCCAGCAGCCCGGGGACAGGGGGCGCCTATGGCTACACCTTC
>-|TRBJ2-3|TRBV7-2|-
CASSNRGADTQYF
TGTGCCAGCAGTAATAGGGGCGCAGATACGCAGTATTTT
>-|TRBJ2-7|TRBV5-1|-
CASSSTPGAYEQYF
TGCGCCAGCAGCTCGACTCCAGGGGCCTACGAGCAGTACTTC
>TRBD2|TRBJ2-3|TRBV5-1|-
CASSFSSGSGDTQYF
TGCGCCAGCAGCTTCTCTAGCGGGAGTGGAGATACGCAGTATTTT
>-|TRBJ2-7|TRBV5-1|-
CASSRAYEQYF
TGCGCCAGCTCGAGGGCCTACGAGCAGTACTTC
>-|TRBJ1-6|TRBV3-1/TRBV3-2|-
CASRGTKSSYNSPLHF
TGTGCCAGCAGGGGGACAAAGAGCTCCTATAATTCACCCCTCCACTTT
>-|TRBJ1-1|TRBV7-9|-
CASSLGLVSRDTEAFF
TGTGCCAGCAGCTTAGGTCTCGTGTCTCGGGACACTGAAGCTTTCTTT
>-|TRBJ2-2|TRBV9|-
CASSLRTENTGELFF
TGTGCCAGCAGCCTCCGAACTGAGAACACCGGGGAGCTGTTTTTT
>-|TRBJ2-6|TRBV7-2|-
CASSPTGSGANVLTF
TGTGCCAGCAGCCCGACCGGGTCTGGGGCCAACGTCCTGACTTTC
>TRBD2|TRBJ2-5|TRBV7-6|-
CASSLGPAGAGGETQYF
TGTGCCAGCAGCTTAGGGCCTGCGGGAGCGGGAGGAGAGACCCAGTACTTC
>TRBD1|TRBJ2-7|TRBV4-2|-
CASSQDWDSSYEQYF
TGTGCCAGCAGCCAAGACTGGGACAGTTCCTACGAGCAGTACTTC
>TRBD2|TRBJ2-7|TRBV6-2/TRBV6-3|few
CASSFVRLAGGTYEQYF
TGTGCCAGCAGTTTTGTGAGACTAGCGGGAGGGACTTACGAGCAGTACTTC
>TRBD2|TRBJ2-2|TRBV4-1|once
CASSADSSGMTGELFF
TGCGCCAGCAGCGCCGACTCTAGCGGGATGACCGGGGAGCTGTTTTTT
>-|TRBJ2-1|TRBV30|-
CAWSEREPYEQFF
TGTGCCTGGAGTGAACGGGAGCCTTATGAGCAGTTCTTC
>-|TRBJ1-3|TRBV5-5|-
CASSLRAGYSGNTIYF
TGTGCCAGCAGCCTGAGGGCCGGCTACTCTGGAAACACCATATATTTT
>TRBD2|TRBJ2-7|TRBV6-6|-
CASSHSGTSGRGEQYF
TGTGCCAGCAGTCACTCCGGGACTAGCGGGAGAGGCGAGCAGTACTTC
>-|TRBJ1-6|TRBV2|-
CASSEALGQYNSPLHF
TGTGCCAGCAGTGAAGCGCTAGGACAGTATAATTCACCCCTCCACTTT
>-|TRBJ2-2|TRBV9|once
CASTEGTYTGELFF
TGTGCCAGCACGGAGGGGACCTACACCGGGGAGCTGTTTTTT
>-|TRBJ2-7|TRBV7-2|-
CASSSGHSSYEQYF
TGTGCCAGCAGCTCGGGACACAGCTCCTACGAGCAGTACTTC
>TRBD2|TRBJ2-1|TRBV7-9|-
CASSSTPSGVYNEQFF
TGTGCCAGCAGCTCCACGCCTAGCGGCGTTTACAATGAGCAGTTCTTC
>TRBD1|TRBJ2-1|TRBV27|-
CASSRDQGVSYNEQFF
TGTGCCAGCAGTCGAGATCAGGGGGTGTCCTACAATGAGCAGTTCTTC
>TRBD1|TRBJ1-1|TRBV18|-
CASSSDRDAEAFF
TGTGCCAGCTCATCCGACAGGGACGCTGAAGCTTTCTTT
>TRBD2|TRBJ2-1|TRBV5-1|once
CASSLARTSGSNEQFF
TGCGCCAGCAGCTTGGCCAGAACTAGCGGGAGTAATGAGCAGTTCTTC
>TRBD2|TRBJ2-7|TRBV20-1|-
CSASTGGYLYF
TGCAGTGCTAGTACGGGAGGGTATCTGTACTTC
>-|TRBJ1-1|TRBV20-1|-
CSASQGGNTEAFF
TGCAGTGCTAGTCAAGGAGGGAACACTGAAGCTTTCTTT
>-|TRBJ1-1|TRBV11-2|-
CASSLPRLMDTEAFF
TGTGCCAGCAGCCTGCCCAGGTTGATGGACACTGAAGCTTTCTTT
>-|TRBJ1-2|TRBV11-2|-
CASSWTDENYGYTF
TGTGCCAGCAGCTGGACAGATGAAAACTATGGCTACACCTTC
>-|TRBJ1-1|TRBV12-3/TRBV12-4|-
CAGQGKGTEAFF
TGTGCCGGGCAGGGGAAAGGGACTGAAGCTTTCTTT
>TRBD1|TRBJ1-5|TRBV19|few
CASSIAPSTGADQPQHF
TGTGCCAGTAGTATAGCCCCCTCGACAGGGGCGGATCAGCCCCAGCATTTT
>-|TRBJ2-2|TRBV19|-
CASSRRGDSNTGELFF
TGTGCCAGTAGTCGCAGGGGCGACTCGAACACCGGGGAGCTGTTTTTT
>-|TRBJ1-5|TRBV7-2|-
CASSLAVYSNQPQHF
TGTGCCAGCAGCTTAGCCGTATATAGCAATCAGCCCCAGCATTTT
>-|TRBJ1-5|TRBV6-5|-
CASSLSQINQPQHF
TGTGCCAGCAGTTTAAGTCAGATAAATCAGCCCCAGCATTTT
>-|TRBJ2-7|TRBV20-1|-
CSAKGVGEQYF
TGCAGTGCTAAGGGGGTGGGCGAGCAGTACTTC
>TRBD2|TRBJ2-7|TRBV13|-
CASSLGLPGGAYEQYF
TGTGCCAGCAGCTTAGGCCTTCCGGGAGGGGCCTACGAGCAGTACTTC
>TRBD1|TRBJ2-1|TRBV28|-
CASSNPGQGYNEQFF
TGTGCCAGCAGTAATCCGGGACAGGGATACAATGAGCAGTTCTTC
>TRBD1|TRBJ1-5|TRBV6-4|-
CASSERSGGAGPQHF
TGTGCCAGCAGTGAGAGATCAGGGGGCGCGGGGCCCCAGCATTTT
>-|TRBJ2-1|TRBV19|-
CASSHLTWPGASAGVSYNEQFF
TGTGCCAGTAGTCACCTCACTTGGCCAGGGGCCTCGGCGGGAGTCTCCTACAATGAGCAGTTCTTC
>TRBD2|TRBJ2-7|TRBV19|-
CASSIAGTSMTYEQYF
TGTGCCAGTAGTATAGCCGGGACTAGCATGACCTACGAGCAGTACTTC
>TRBD1|TRBJ1-2|TRBV27|-
CASSIDRDRVGYTF
TGTGCCAGCTCTATCGACCGGGACAGGGTAGGCTACACCTTC
>TRBD2|TRBJ2-4|TRBV5-5|-
CASSLSLAGGGSKNIQYF
TGTGCCAGCAGCCTGAGCCTAGCGGGAGGGGGATCCAAAAACATTCAGTACTTC
>TRBD1|TRBJ2-7|TRBV6-5|-
CASSYGRTGVIQQYF
TGTGCCAGCAGTTACGGCCGGACAGGGGTAATTCAGCAGTACTTC
>-|TRBJ2-2|TRBV5-4|-
CASSNYYTGELFF
TGTGCCAGCAGCAATTATTACACCGGGGAGCTGTTTTTT
>-|TRBJ1-1|TRBV2|-
CASRRHENTEAFF
TGTGCCAGCCGGCGGCACGAGAACACTGAAGCTTTCTTT
>TRBD2|TRBJ2-5|TRBV13|-
CASIGGGQETQYF
TGTGCCAGCATTGGCGGGGGACAAGAGACCCAGTACTTC